The 6 T cell receptor beta chains below all came from one sample that was sequenced in a study of T cells after yellow fever vaccination. TCRdb itself ran the 5' RACE reads through MiXCR, one entry per CDR3 protein. The table lists hundreds of thousands of distinct CDR3 sequences, 9% to 15% of them singletons. This specimen was PBMCs, taken on the day of the yellow fever booster vaccination. The source is a man aged 25-40 years who received the YFV17D yellow fever vaccine.

This chain links TRBV27 with TRBJ2-2; D perhaps matches TRBD2 (5 bases). The CDR3 covers 16 residues. V was trimmed by 0 bases and J by 0 bases, leaving 8 bases between them. CDR1 and CDR2 (germline): MNHEY, SMNVEV (reference sequence). The CDR3 is CASSLSSGANTGELFF. CDR3 coding DNA: TGTGCCAGCAGTTTATCTTCCGGGGCGAACACCGGGGAGCTGTTTTTT.

This chain joins TRBV6-2 or TRBV6-3 and TRBJ2-1; a possible D gene is TRBD2 (5 bases). V dropped 7 bases and J dropped 7 bases, with 14 bases sitting between them. The CDR3 has 13 amino acids. Germline V gene data show CDR1 as MNHEY and CDR2 as SVGEGT. This CDR3 is CASIRTPGNEQFF. In DNA form, the CDR3 reads TGTGCCAGCATTCGGACTCCCGGGAATGAGCAGTTCTTC.

This clonotype showed up many times. This sequence joins TRBV20-1 and TRBJ1-4; D ambiguous. V was cut by 6 bases and J by 8 bases, with 16 bases left in between. Germline values: CDR1 DFQATT, CDR2 SNEGSKA (reference sequence). The CDR3 contains 13 residues. CDR3 DNA: TGCAGTGCGGCCCGACAACCGGGGGAAAAACTGTTTTTT. Amino acids: CSAARQPGEKLFF.

This clonotype was seen only a few times. The chain combines TRBV11-2 with TRBJ2-3, with 13 nucleotides matching TRBD2. CDR3 length: 18 residues. Germline assignment: CDR1 SGHAT and CDR2 FQNNGV. V lost 5 bases and J lost 6; bases outside the gene matches: 14. The CDR3 here is CASSPRGTSGRAFDTQYF. The CDR3 DNA is TGTGCCAGCAGCCCTAGGGGCACTAGCGGGAGGGCCTTTGATACGCAGTATTTT. The whole variable domain, filled in from reference TRBV11-2 and TRBJ2-3, reads EAGVAQSPRYKIIEKRQSVAFWCNPISGHATLYWYQQILGQGPKLLIQFQNNGVVDDSQLPKDRFSAERLKGVDSTLKIQPAKLEDSAVYLCASSPRGTSGRAFDTQYFGPGTRLTVL.

This clonotype was seen a handful of times. The chain has TRBV19 and TRBJ2-7; 7 bases are shared with TRBD2. Per the germline V gene, CDR1 is LNHDA and CDR2 is SQIVND (reference sequence). Trimming took 1 base from V and 4 from J; bases not matched to a gene: 7. The CDR3 is made up of 15 amino acids. The chain's CDR3 is CASSIARAGVYEQYF. For the CDR3, the DNA is TGTGCCAGTAGTATAGCAAGGGCGGGAGTATACGAGCAGTACTTC.

The chain recombines TRBV20-1 with TRBJ2-7, with 11 bases fitting TRBD1. The length of the CDR3 is 16 residues. The V and J ends lost 2 bases and 5 bases, in that order; junction bases with no gene match: 11. CDR1 DFQATT and CDR2 SNEGSKA come from the germline V gene (reference sequence). The CDR3 bases are TGCAGTGCTAGAAGTTCCGGACAGGGGGCGAGCAACGAGCAGTACTTC. This encodes CSARSSGQGASNEQYF.